The TCR beta chain described here comes from a study of control samples from healthy donors and cancer patients. Some clones are missing from TCRdb's copy, which holds only in-frame ones; the method was immunoSEQ multiplex PCR. The sample lists 150,000 or so clones; 92% were seen once. This clone was picked up one time. The V gene's germline CDR1 is MNHEY and CDR2 SVGAGI. The V end lost 6 bases, the J end lost 2 bases, and 6 bases lay between the germline ends. CDR3 length equals 12 residues. V usage is TRBV6-5 and J usage is TRBJ2-3, with unresolved D. The origin of this receptor is a man between 18 and 29 years old in good health. Input material: blood. CDR3 DNA sequence: TGTGCCAGCAGATCGAACACAGATACGCAGTATTTT. Protein: CASRSNTDTQYF.